One TCR beta chain is described in this entry. The junction departs from the called germline gene at one end, perhaps through a read error. This record belongs to a study of blood T cell repertoires in COVID-19. The method was immunoSEQ multiplex PCR; TCRdb's version includes in-frame clones alone and lacks a portion of them. The sample records some 500,000 clones, 88% being singletons. The CDR3 extends over 12 amino acids. Germline values: CDR1 DFQATT, CDR2 SNEGSKA (reference sequence). The sequenced material came from PBMCs or T cells enriched from blood (not recorded which). The V call is TRBV20-1, the J call TRBJ2-3; D gene ambiguous. The source is a woman aged 35 to 49 who had recovered from COVID-19. The CDR3 loop is CSPSLSTDTQYF. The CDR3 nucleotides are TGCAGTCCTAGTCTAAGCACAGATACGCAGTATTTT.